This entry lists 31 T cell receptor beta chains sequenced from one sample in a study of OX40 agonist ivuxolimab in advanced cancers. Clones were read by immunoSEQ multiplex PCR, and TCRdb kept only the in-frame ones, dropping some. The top ten clones hold about 4.8% of a sample with roughly 59,000 clones, nearly 90% of them seen once. Sequencing was performed on CD4+ or CD8+ T cells sorted from blood, taken in a trial of the OX40 agonist ivuxolimab. The receptors here all came from an adult with an advanced solid tumor such as melanoma, head and neck, liver or kidney cancer.

The rearrangement links TRBV7-9 to TRBJ1-1; a possible D gene is TRBD1 (5 bases). V was cut by 0 bases and J by 4 bases, with 12 bases left in between. CDR1 and CDR2 (germline): SEHNR, FQNEAQ (reference sequence). The CDR3 is made up of 15 amino acids. The CDR3 reads CASSLAGRGVTEAFF. The CDR3 nucleotides read TGTGCCAGCAGCTTAGCAGGGCGGGGGGTCACTGAAGCTTTCTTT. Full variable domain (remainder filled in from reference TRBV7-9 and TRBJ1-1): DTGVSQNPRHKITKRGQNVTFRCDPISEHNRLYWYRQTLGQGPEFLTYFQNEAQLEKSRLLSDRFSAERPKGSFSTLEIQRTEQGDSAMYLCASSLAGRGVTEAFFGQGTRLTVV.

This chain uses TRBV11-3 with TRBJ2-2; D call uncertain. This CDR3 has 14 residues. The V end was cut by 6 bases, the J end by 6 bases, with 14 bases between. Germline loops: CDR1 SGHNT, CDR2 YENEEA. CDR3 bases: TGTGCCAGCAGTAACAAACCAGGCCCCGGGGAGCTGTTTTTT. This translates into CASSNKPGPGELFF.

This clone has more than one count but fewer than ten. The chain has TRBV18 and TRBJ2-7; TRBD1 matches at 8 bases. V trimming: 4 bases; J trimming: 2 bases; junction bases outside the gene matches: 10. The CDR3 runs to 16 residues. Germline loops: CDR1 KGHSH, CDR2 LQKENI. Here the CDR3 reads CASSLYLGQDTYEQYF. The DNA for the CDR3 is TGTGCCAGCTCACTATACTTGGGACAGGACACCTACGAGCAGTACTTC.

This clone is a singleton in its sample. The chain is built from TRBV7-2 and TRBJ1-1; TRBD1 agrees at 8 bases. The germline V gene has CDR1 SGHTA and CDR2 FQGNSA. The CDR3 length is 14 residues. The trim removed 5 bases at V and 6 bases at J, leaving 8 bases unmatched. The DNA for the CDR3 is TGTGCCAGCAGCCAACGGACAGGGAGGGCTGAAGCTTTCTTT. It yields the protein CASSQRTGRAEAFF.

The CDR3 here is CASSSYIANQPQHF. The CDR3, as DNA: TGTGCCAGTAGTTCCTACATCGCAAATCAGCCCCAGCATTTT. V and J are TRBV19 and TRBJ1-5; no reliable D call. Trimming removed 5 bases at V and 4 bases at J, with 12 bases between. CDR3 size: 14 residues. In germline, CDR1 is LNHDA, CDR2 SQIVND (reference sequence).

V and J are TRBV28 and TRBJ2-1, with 8 bases aligning to TRBD1. Germline lookup yields CDR1 MDHEN and CDR2 SYDVKM. V lost 5 bases and J lost 2; bases outside the gene matches: 8. The CDR3 totals 16 residues. CDR3 protein: CASSIGSTGAYNEQFF. The CDR3, as DNA: TGTGCCAGCAGTATCGGATCGACAGGGGCCTACAATGAGCAGTTCTTC. The variable domain in full, with the rest retrieved from reference TRBV28 and TRBJ2-1, is DVKVTQSSRYLVKRTGEKVFLECVQDMDHENMFWYRQDPGLGLRLIYFSYDVKMKEKGDIPEGYSVSREKKERFSLILESASTNQTSMYLCASSIGSTGAYNEQFFGPGTRLTVL.

The chain links TRBV18 to TRBJ2-2; the match to TRBD1 covers 7 bases. V gave up 3 bases and J gave up 1 base; unmatched junction bases: 5. CDR3 size: 16 residues. Germline values: CDR1 KGHSH, CDR2 LQKENI. The DNA for the CDR3 is TGTGCCAGCTCACCTACGACAGGGCTGAACACCGGGGAGCTGTTTTTT. Its protein is CASSPTTGLNTGELFF.

The chain uses TRBV5-1 and TRBJ1-2; no clear D gene. Germline CDR1 SGHRS, CDR2 YFSETQ. The CDR3 covers 15 residues. The V and J ends lost 5 bases and 3 bases respectively, with 17 bases between them. The CDR3 loop is CASRLNPDMDYGYTF. DNA for the CDR3: TGCGCCAGCAGGTTGAACCCAGACATGGACTATGGCTACACCTTC.

V usage is TRBV28 and J usage is TRBJ2-1; 10 bases fit TRBD2. Germline V gene lookup returns CDR1 MDHEN and CDR2 SYDVKM. J gave up 0 bases and V 2 bases, and 1 base lay outside the gene matches. CDR3 length equals 16 residues. The DNA of the CDR3 is TGTGCCAGCAGTTTAGCTAGCGGGGGCTCCTACAATGAGCAGTTCTTC. Its translation is CASSLASGGSYNEQFF.

This sequence joins TRBV18 and TRBJ1-3, with D unclear. CDR1 is KGHSH, CDR2 LQKENI, per germline. The V end was cut by 3 bases, the J end by 0 bases, with 12 bases between. This CDR3 contains 16 residues. CDR3 nucleotide sequence: TGTGCCAGCTCACCCAATTCGCCCGACTCTGGAAACACCATATATTTT. Translation: CASSPNSPDSGNTIYF.

This clone was recorded only once. The chain is built from TRBV28 and TRBJ2-7, with 10 bases matching TRBD1. This CDR3 is 16 amino acids long. J was trimmed by 3 bases and V by 6 bases; bases with no gene match: 11. CDR1 is MDHEN and CDR2 is SYDVKM in the germline V gene. This CDR3 reads CASRLPTGQGSYEQYF. CDR3 in DNA: TGTGCCAGCAGATTACCAACGGGACAGGGGAGCTACGAGCAGTACTTC.

The chain carries TRBV6-6 and TRBJ1-2; a possible D gene is TRBD1 (6 bases). This CDR3 region has 13 residues. CDR1 is MNHNY and CDR2 is SVGAGI in the germline V gene (reference sequence). The V end was cut by 6 bases, the J end by 7 bases, with 15 bases between. CDR3 bases: TGTGCCAGCAGCTCCGACAGGTCGCTTGGCTACACCTTC. Amino acids: CASSSDRSLGYTF.

V usage is TRBV9 and J usage is TRBJ2-1; D possibly corresponds to TRBD2 (6 bases). The CDR3 contains 12 residues. Trimming stripped 4 bases from V and 7 bases from J, with 9 bases between. Germline V lookup: CDR1 SGDLS, CDR2 YYNGEE. This CDR3 is CASSPGLNEQFF. CDR3 bases: TGTGCCAGCAGCCCGGGACTTAATGAGCAGTTCTTC.

The chain joins TRBV28 to TRBJ2-7, with D possibly TRBD2 on 5 matching bases. Germline V CDR1 and CDR2: MDHEN, SYDVKM. There are 11 residues in the CDR3. The V end lost 7 bases, the J end lost 2 bases, and 6 bases lay between the germline ends. The chain's CDR3 is CASMRAYEQYF. CDR3 nucleotides: TGTGCCAGCATGCGGGCCTACGAGCAGTACTTC. Supplemented by reference TRBV28 and TRBJ2-7, the full variable domain reads DVKVTQSSRYLVKRTGEKVFLECVQDMDHENMFWYRQDPGLGLRLIYFSYDVKMKEKGDIPEGYSVSREKKERFSLILESASTNQTSMYLCASMRAYEQYFGPGTRLTVT.

The chain combines TRBV19 with TRBJ2-3; D perhaps matches TRBD2 (6 bases). Trimming stripped 4 bases from V and 3 bases from J, with 11 bases between. This CDR3 spans 14 amino acids. Germline CDR1 is LNHDA and CDR2 is SQIVND (reference sequence). This CDR3 reads CASSTGRETDTQYF. As DNA, the CDR3 is TGTGCCAGTAGTACGGGACGGGAGACAGATACGCAGTATTTT.

The chain carries TRBV2 and TRBJ1-2; D is possibly TRBD1 (5 bases). Germline V gives CDR1 SNHLY, CDR2 FYNNEI. Between the trimmed V and J ends, which lost 8 bases and 2 bases, there was a span of 15 bases. This CDR3 has 14 residues. The CDR3 protein is CASPRQNANYGYTF. DNA for the CDR3: TGTGCCAGCCCACGACAGAACGCAAACTATGGCTACACCTTC.

The rearrangement joins TRBV6-5 to TRBJ2-7, with a tentative D call TRBD2 (6 bases). CDR3 size: 12 residues. Germline V lookup: CDR1 MNHEY, CDR2 SVGAGI. Trimming left V 6 bases short and J 3 bases short, with 9 bases between. This CDR3 reads CASSTGGYEQYF. The CDR3 bases are TGTGCCAGCAGCACCGGGGGCTACGAGCAGTACTTC.

The V gene is TRBV2, the J gene TRBJ1-4; 7 bases match TRBD1. V shed 6 bases, J shed 6 bases, and the junction held 10 bases outside the gene matches. The germline V gene encodes CDR1 SNHLY and CDR2 FYNNEI. There are 15 residues in the CDR3. CDR3 sequence: CASRGRQGGDEKLFF. CDR3 nucleotide sequence: TGTGCCAGCAGGGGAAGACAGGGAGGGGATGAAAAACTGTTTTTT.

V usage is TRBV6-5 and J usage is TRBJ1-6; unclear D gene. Trimming removed 0 bases from V and 5 bases from J, with 5 bases in between. Germline lookup yields CDR1 MNHEY and CDR2 SVGAGI. The CDR3 has 14 amino acids. CDR3: CASSYSLDNSPLHF. The CDR3 DNA sequence: TGTGCCAGCAGTTACTCTTTAGATAATTCACCCCTCCACTTT.

V gene TRBV5-1 combines with J gene TRBJ2-3; D might be TRBD2 (6 bases). This CDR3 contains 15 residues. V lost 0 bases and J lost 4, with 12 bases in between. Germline V gene lookup returns CDR1 SGHRS and CDR2 YFSETQ. The CDR3 DNA sequence: TGCGCCAGCAGCTTGGTCAAACGCGGGGCAGATACGCAGTATTTT. Amino acid sequence: CASSLVKRGADTQYF.

The chain is built from TRBV29-1 and TRBJ1-4, with D uncertain. CDR3 size: 13 residues. Germline lookup yields CDR1 SQVTM and CDR2 ANQGSEA. Trimming shortened V by 7 bases and J by 3 bases, and 12 bases separated the two germline ends. This chain's CDR3 is CSATTFSNEKLFF. CDR3 DNA sequence: TGCAGCGCCACGACGTTTTCTAATGAAAAACTGTTTTTT.

The chain has TRBV7-9 and TRBJ2-1; 7 nucleotides match TRBD2. Trimming cost V 1 base and J 4 bases; bases outside gene matches: 7. Germline V gene lookup returns CDR1 SEHNR and CDR2 FQNEAQ (reference sequence). This CDR3 has 16 residues. The CDR3, as DNA: TGTGCCAGCAGCTTAGACGGGCGGGAGAGGTACAATGAGCAGTTCTTC. Its protein is CASSLDGRERYNEQFF.

J is TRBJ1-3 and V is TRBV6-1, with TRBD1 identical over 8 bases. This CDR3 has 16 amino acids. Germline-derived CDR1 and CDR2 are MNHNS and SASEGT. With V trimmed by 3 bases and J by 2 bases, 6 bases remained unmatched. Here the CDR3 reads CASSETLTGAGNTIYF. The CDR3 DNA reads as TGTGCCAGCAGTGAGACCTTGACAGGGGCTGGAAACACCATATATTTT.

This chain connects TRBV5-4 to TRBJ2-2; tentative D call: TRBD1 (7 bases). CDR1 is SGHNT, CDR2 YYREEE, per germline (reference sequence). The CDR3 totals 15 residues. The V end lost 3 bases, the J end lost 9 bases, and 18 bases lay between the germline ends. CDR3 coding DNA: TGTGCCAGCAGCTCCGGAGGGGGCGAGGTGCGGGAGCTGTTTTTT. It codes for CASSSGGGEVRELFF.

The V call is TRBV10-2, the J call TRBJ1-1; D remains ambiguous. V lost 2 bases to trimming and J lost 4 bases, with 14 bases between them. CDR3 length: 15 residues. From germline, CDR1 is WSHSY and CDR2 SAAADI. The DNA of the CDR3 is TGCGCCAGCAGTGAGAACCGGGAATGGGCCACTGAAGCTTTCTTT. Translating it yields CASSENREWATEAFF.

The genes are TRBV5-1 and TRBJ1-2, with 7 bases that match TRBD1. Germline V gene data show CDR1 as SGHRS and CDR2 as YFSETQ. V lost 6 bases to trimming and J lost 2 bases; unmatched junction nucleotides: 4. The CDR3 is 13 residues long. CDR3 sequence: CASNLGQNYGYTF. The CDR3 nucleotides read TGCGCCAGCAATCTGGGACAGAACTATGGCTACACCTTC.

The genes are TRBV28 and TRBJ2-7; a weak D match, TRBD1 (6 bases). Germline V gives CDR1 MDHEN, CDR2 SYDVKM. This CDR3 contains 15 residues. V was cut by 5 bases and J by 2 bases, with 16 bases left in between. The CDR3 DNA is TGTGCCAGCAGTCCAACGTGGGACACTACCTACGAGCAGTACTTC. Its protein product is CASSPTWDTTYEQYF.

J is TRBJ2-1 and V is TRBV6-1; 8 bases align to TRBD2. V was pared by 3 bases and J by 4 bases, with 2 bases of the junction left unmatched. CDR1 and CDR2 (germline): MNHNS, SASEGT. The CDR3 consists of 14 residues. CDR3 sequence: CASSERGAYNEQFF. The CDR3 nucleotides are TGTGCCAGCAGTGAGCGGGGGGCGTACAATGAGCAGTTCTTC.

The V gene is TRBV5-1, the J gene TRBJ1-3; 9 bases fit TRBD1. V lost 4 bases to trimming and J lost 4 bases; unmatched junction nucleotides: 3. This CDR3 contains 14 residues. Germline lookup yields CDR1 SGHRS and CDR2 YFSETQ. The CDR3 here is CASSVGQGGNTIYF. The CDR3 DNA follows: TGCGCCAGCAGCGTGGGACAGGGAGGAAACACCATATATTTT.

The chain combines TRBV27 with TRBJ2-7, with TRBD1 matching 9 bases. The CDR3 spans 14 residues. V dropped 5 bases and J dropped 4; count of bases not matched to a gene: 6. From germline, CDR1 is MNHEY and CDR2 SMNVEV (reference sequence). The CDR3 DNA reads as TGTGCCAGCAGTACCGGGACAGGGTCTTACGAGCAGTACTTC. This encodes CASSTGTGSYEQYF.

This chain joins TRBV15 and TRBJ1-4; the D is unclear. The CDR3 is 14 residues long. Between the trimmed V and J ends, which lost 5 bases and 5 bases, there was a span of 12 bases. Germline V CDR1 and CDR2: LNHNV, YYDKDF (reference sequence). CDR3 in DNA: TGTGCCACCAGCCTCAGGACCCCCAATGAAAAACTGTTTTTT. Translated, it gives CATSLRTPNEKLFF. Full variable domain (missing parts from reference TRBV15 and TRBJ1-4): DAMVIQNPRYQVTQFGKPVTLSCSQTLNHNVMYWYQQKSSQAPKLLFHYYDKDFNNEADTPDNFQSRRPNTSFCFLDIRSPGLGDTAMYLCATSLRTPNEKLFFGSGTQLSVL.